A selection of T cell receptor beta chains follows, all from one sample in a study of graft-versus-host responses after intestinal transplantation. Clones were read by immunoSEQ multiplex PCR, and TCRdb kept only the in-frame ones, dropping some. The sample contains 80,000 to 95,000 clones, about nine tenths of which appear only once. For these TCRs, the target antigens are not known. This specimen was unstimulated CD8+ T cells sorted from spleen or lymph node cells, taken before intestinal transplant. Receptors were obtained from a human donor who received an intestinal transplant. The CDR3 runs from the conserved cysteine through the conserved F or W. Each record gives: D gene, clone size, V gene, CDR3 protein. D genes are given only for firm matches. Only some rows state a clone size, as once, few, many or a class for expanded clones.

>NA|few|TRBV28
CASSLGQGGYEQYF
>NA|NA|TRBV5-1
CASSSGMDGDEKLFF
>NA|once|TRBV6-5
CASREEIAYNEQFF
>TRBD1|NA|TRBV28
CASATGTGAYEQYF
>NA|once|TRBV5-1
CASSSLPGGEQYF
>NA|NA|TRBV28
CASSPRLQGTDTQYF
>TRBD1|NA|TRBV28
CASSETGGETQYF
>NA|NA|TRBV6-1
CASTHRGAIGAFF
>TRBD2|NA|TRBV2
CASSMTSTSGGREQFF
>NA|once|TRBV5-1
CASSLASEGYTF
>NA|NA|TRBV27
CASSLDGLNTQYF
>NA|NA|TRBV6-1
CASTWGDHSPLHF
>TRBD1|once|TRBV7-9
CASSPNSDRWEETQYF
>NA|NA|TRBV11-1
CASSPGDNLPPYGYTF
>NA|NA|TRBV6-5
CASSSMAGYEQYF
>NA|NA|TRBV28
CASSFHNQPQHF
>NA|once|TRBV6-5
CASSYYRGTEAFF
>TRBD1|once|TRBV7-9
CASSTSGTGGEAFF
>NA|NA|TRBV5-5
CASSYYGGAPYEQYF
>TRBD1|NA|TRBV5-6
CASNLTGQALGYTF
>NA|NA|TRBV4-1
CASSQESMESYEQYF
>TRBD2|once|TRBV7-6
CASSPGTSGGHEQFF
>TRBD1|once|TRBV6-6
CASSYGQGAWEQYF
>NA|NA|TRBV7-9
CASSFELINEQFF
>NA|NA|TRBV14
CASSQDELYGYTF
>NA|NA|TRBV19
CASRPRWSYNEQFF
>NA|NA|TRBV6-6
CASEGHNTGELFF
>TRBD2|NA|TRBV7-9
CASRGKRGSSYNEQFF
>TRBD2|NA|TRBV9
CASSDGSGRSEQFF
>NA|once|TRBV5-1
CATGRLSYNEQFF
>NA|few|TRBV6-6
CASSYFNGYEQYF
>TRBD2|NA|TRBV9
CASSTSGSFDNEQFF
>NA|NA|TRBV7-9
CASTNTYEQYF
>TRBD1|once|TRBV5-1
CASSTDRALSYEQYF
>NA|NA|TRBV19
CASSEFQGESTDTQYF
>TRBD1|few|TRBV5-1
CARRQGTGNTIYF
>NA|NA|TRBV30
CAWRSAGSGTGELFF
>TRBD1|NA|TRBV28
CASSFTRTGYYGYTF
>TRBD2|NA|TRBV4-1
CASSQDRLAGGRAGELFF
>TRBD1|few|TRBV5-6
CASSRATGVSPLHF
>NA|NA|TRBV5-1
CASSPDIHYEQYF
>NA|NA|TRBV29-1
CSVETGMNTEAFF